These 32 T cell receptor beta chains were all obtained from the same sample, sequenced in a study of blood T cells in healthy people across ages. With a J-beta primer mix and a sample-barcoded 5' primer, a second PCR ran about 6 to 11 cycles. MiXCR, run by TCRdb on the 5' RACE reads, gives a single entry per CDR3 protein. The sample shows hundreds of thousands of distinct CDR3 sequences, approximately 50% of them seen only once. Specimen: blood. All receptors derive from a woman in her fifties or sixties in good health.

The gene calls are TRBV20-1 and TRBJ2-7; 11 bases line up with TRBD1. Germline V gene data show CDR1 as DFQATT and CDR2 as SNEGSKA (reference sequence). Trimming took 5 bases from V and 3 from J; bases not matched to a gene: 3. The CDR3 consists of 13 residues. DNA for the CDR3: TGCAGTGCTTTCGGGACAGGGGGCTACGAGCAGTACTTC. Translated, it gives CSAFGTGGYEQYF.

This chain connects TRBV12-3 or TRBV12-4 to TRBJ1-6, with a possible D match to TRBD1 (5 bases). With 5 bases removed from V and 7 bases from J, the gap between germline ends came to 12 bases. The CDR3 runs 14 residues. The CDR3 sequence: CASSPTGGNSPLHF. The CDR3 DNA is TGTGCCAGCAGTCCGACGGGGGGGAATTCACCCCTCCACTTT.

The table lists this clonotype with a few counts. This rearrangement joins TRBV2 to TRBJ2-7; D unclear. The CDR3 consists of 12 residues. Trimming removed 4 bases at V and 5 bases at J, with 9 bases between. Per germline, CDR1 SNHLY and CDR2 FYNNEI. CDR3 coding DNA: TGTGCCAGCAGTGTTCGTGGTAACGAGCAGTACTTC. Encoded protein: CASSVRGNEQYF.

Details on this clonotype: One end of the junction varies from germline; a read error may be responsible. This chain connects TRBV7-2 to TRBJ2-3; weak D call: TRBD1 (5 bases). The CDR3 consists of 13 residues. The V gene's germline CDR1 is SGHTA and CDR2 FQGNSA. Written as DNA, the CDR3 is TGTGCCAGCAGCTCCCAGGGCACAGGTACGCAGTATTTT. This gives the protein CASSSQGTGTQYF.

The V and J genes are TRBV7-3 and TRBJ2-7; TRBD2 matches at 9 bases. The CDR3 loop spans 15 amino acids. V was clipped by 3 bases and J by 7 bases; unmatched bases: 10. Germline-derived CDR1 and CDR2 are SGHTA and FQGTGA. The CDR3 bases are TGTGCCAGCAGCTTGGCGGGAGGGCCTATCTATGAGCAGTACTTC. As protein: CASSLAGGPIYEQYF. The whole variable domain, filled in from reference TRBV7-3 and TRBJ2-7, reads GAGVSQTPSNKVTEKGKYVELRCDPISGHTALYWYRQSLGQGPEFLIYFQGTGAADDSGLPNDRFFAVRPEGSVSTLKIQRTERGDSAVYLCASSLAGGPIYEQYFGPGTRLTVT.

The rearrangement links TRBV6-1 to TRBJ2-6; D not resolved. V lost 1 base and J 4 bases, leaving 8 bases between the germline ends. Germline CDR1 MNHNS, CDR2 SASEGT. CDR3 size: 15 residues. The CDR3 DNA is TGTGCCAGCAGTGAAGGAAGGACCGGGGCCAACGTCCTGACTTTC. Residues: CASSEGRTGANVLTF.

The chain recombines TRBV4-3 with TRBJ2-7; TRBD2 matches 8 bases. CDR1 is LGHNA, CDR2 YSLEER, per germline. CDR3 length: 15 residues. J lost 4 bases, V lost 0 bases, and 5 bases had no gene match. Here the CDR3 DNA reads TGCGCCAGCAGCCAAGACCCCACTAGCGGATACGAGCAGTACTTC. It yields the protein CASSQDPTSGYEQYF.

The rearrangement uses TRBV20-1 and TRBJ2-1, with D tentatively TRBD2 (7 bases). CDR3 length: 16 residues. Per the germline V gene, CDR1 is DFQATT and CDR2 is SNEGSKA (reference sequence). V lost 6 bases and J lost 2, with 20 bases in between. CDR3 nucleotides: TGCAGTGCCCTAGAGATGAGGGGGGGAGCCTACAATGAGCAGTTCTTC. It is translated as CSALEMRGGAYNEQFF.

Concerning this clonotype: This may arise from a read error, as a much more abundant clone is one base away. The chain is built from TRBV11-3 and TRBJ2-3; 7 bases agree with TRBD2. Germline loops: CDR1 SGHNT, CDR2 YENEEA. The CDR3 consists of 15 residues. CDR3 nucleotide sequence: TGTGCCTGCAGCTTGGGAGGGAGGACCGCAGATACGCAGTATTTT. Protein product: CACSLGGRTADTQYF.

The rearrangement joins TRBV10-3 to TRBJ1-1; D gene unclear. The V and J ends lost 4 bases and 4 bases respectively, with 10 bases between them. The CDR3 consists of 13 residues. Germline CDR1 and CDR2: ENHRY and SYGVKD. CDR3 bases: TGTGCCATCAGTGGGCGTGGGGTCACTGAAGCTTTCTTT. Translating gives CAISGRGVTEAFF.

V usage is TRBV6-2 or TRBV6-3 and J usage is TRBJ1-1; a possible D gene is TRBD1 (5 bases). Per germline, CDR1 MNHEY and CDR2 SVGEGT. V lost 0 bases to trimming and J lost 4 bases, with 9 bases between them. CDR3 length equals 14 residues. The CDR3 DNA sequence: TGTGCCAGCAGTTACTCAGGGGTCAGCACTGAAGCTTTCTTT. Translating it yields CASSYSGVSTEAFF.

The chain is built from TRBV20-1 and TRBJ1-2; D call uncertain. CDR3 size: 17 residues. Germline lookup yields CDR1 DFQATT and CDR2 SNEGSKA (reference sequence). Deletions cut 1 base from V and 0 bases from J, with 18 bases between. The CDR3: CSARGGGRTEANYGYTF. As DNA, the CDR3 is TGCAGTGCTAGAGGGGGAGGCCGCACAGAAGCTAACTATGGCTACACCTTC.

The chain has TRBV9 and TRBJ1-2; D is ambiguous. CDR1 is SGDLS and CDR2 is YYNGEE in the germline V gene. This CDR3 spans 14 amino acids. The V and J ends lost 0 bases and 4 bases respectively, with 10 bases between them. CDR3 coding DNA: TGTGCCAGCAGCGTAGGCCCGGACCTCTATGGCTACACCTTC. This codes for CASSVGPDLYGYTF.

This clonotype was counted only a few times. The chain links TRBV5-1 to TRBJ2-7, with 9 bases fitting TRBD2. Germline loops: CDR1 SGHRS, CDR2 YFSETQ. V lost 3 bases to trimming and J lost 0 bases; unmatched junction nucleotides: 4. The CDR3 contains 15 residues. CDR3 coding DNA: TGCGCCAGCAGCTGGACTAGCGACCCCTCCTACGAGCAGTACTTC. This sequence encodes CASSWTSDPSYEQYF.

This clonotype was counted at least ten times. The chain recombines TRBV28 with TRBJ2-4; D is undetermined. V lost 2 bases, J lost 0 bases, and 17 bases lay in between. Germline V gene sequence: CDR1 MDHEN, CDR2 SYDVKM. This CDR3 is 18 amino acids long. CDR3: CASSLPRRVGVAKNIQYF. CDR3 nucleotide sequence: TGTGCCAGCAGTTTACCCAGAAGGGTTGGGGTAGCCAAAAACATTCAGTACTTC.

This clonotype turned up a few times. This rearrangement joins TRBV7-9 to TRBJ2-3, with 8 positions matching TRBD1. In germline, CDR1 is SEHNR, CDR2 FQNEAQ (reference sequence). The CDR3 contains 14 residues. The ends lost 6 bases at V and 9 bases at J; junction bases unmatched: 11. The CDR3 protein is CASRPDRAKNTQYF. The CDR3 nucleotides read TGTGCCAGCAGGCCGGACAGGGCGAAGAACACGCAGTATTTT. Based on the CDR3 plus reference TRBV7-9 and TRBJ2-3, the full variable domain is DTGVSQNPRHKITKRGQNVTFRCDPISEHNRLYWYRQTLGQGPEFLTYFQNEAQLEKSRLLSDRFSAERPKGSFSTLEIQRTEQGDSAMYLCASRPDRAKNTQYFGPGTRLTVL.

CDR3 nucleotides: TGTGCCAGCAGCCCTAATGGGGGGTGGACCACCGGGGAGCTGTTTTTT. Translation: CASSPNGGWTTGELFF. This chain connects TRBV7-2 to TRBJ2-2; D perhaps matches TRBD2 (6 bases). Trimming pared 5 bases from V and 4 bases from J, leaving 17 bases between. The CDR3 has 16 residues. CDR1 is SGHTA, CDR2 FQGNSA, per germline.

As regards this clonotype: One end of the junction fails to match germline, which may point to a read error. V and J are TRBV5-6 and TRBJ2-3, with TRBD2 as a possible D gene (5 bases). This CDR3 has 15 residues. CDR1 SGHDT and CDR2 YYEEEE come from the germline V gene. The CDR3 DNA follows: TGTGCTAGCAGGATCCAGAAGGACTTCACAGATACGCAGTATTTT. Translating it yields CASRIQKDFTDTQYF.

The chain carries TRBV11-2 and TRBJ2-3; 10 bases align to TRBD1. The CDR3 covers 17 residues. V lost 5 bases to trimming and J lost 4 bases; unmatched junction nucleotides: 12. Germline values: CDR1 SGHAT, CDR2 FQNNGV. CDR3 residues: CASSASAGTGVSDTQYF. CDR3 in DNA: TGTGCCAGCAGCGCGAGTGCTGGGACAGGGGTCTCAGATACGCAGTATTTT.

V usage is TRBV30 and J usage is TRBJ2-7; D may be TRBD2 (6 bases). V was shortened by 3 bases and J by 7 bases, with 19 bases between the two germline ends. The germline V gene encodes CDR1 GTSNPN and CDR2 SVGIG (reference sequence). The CDR3 runs 14 residues. The chain's CDR3 is CAWSLRRDGNEQYF. The CDR3, as DNA: TGTGCCTGGAGCCTCCGGCGGGATGGCAATGAGCAGTACTTC.

CDR3 sequence: CASSLEVKREAFF. CDR3 nucleotides: TGTGCCAGCAGCTTAGAGGTAAAAAGGGAAGCTTTCTTT. V gene TRBV7-2 combines with J gene TRBJ1-1; D not resolved. CDR1 and CDR2 from the germline V gene are SGHTA and FQGNSA. This CDR3 contains 13 residues. V lost 1 base to trimming and J lost 8 bases, with 11 bases between them.

This clonotype showed up just a few times. The chain links TRBV5-1 to TRBJ2-7; D possibly uses TRBD1 or TRBD2 (5 bases each). The germline CDR1 and CDR2 sequences are SGHRS and YFSETQ. V was cut by 0 bases and J by 5 bases, with 9 bases left in between. This CDR3 contains 13 residues. CDR3 in amino acids: CASSLVLGDEQYF. The CDR3 nucleotides read TGCGCCAGCAGCTTGGTTCTGGGGGACGAGCAGTACTTC.

This chain uses TRBV29-1 with TRBJ1-2; D remains ambiguous. Germline CDR1 and CDR2: SQVTM and ANQGSEA. V lost 3 bases to trimming and J lost 2 bases, with 7 bases between them. The CDR3 runs 12 residues. The CDR3 is CSVDPVNYGYTF. CDR3 coding DNA: TGCAGCGTTGATCCGGTCAACTATGGCTACACCTTC.

The V gene is TRBV25-1, the J gene TRBJ2-6, with D unclear. Germline CDR1 and CDR2: MGHDK and SYGVNS. This CDR3 has 13 amino acids. Trimming removed 7 bases from V and 2 bases from J, with 6 bases in between. Here the CDR3 DNA reads TGTGCCAGCAACGCCGCTGGGGCCAACGTCCTGACTTTC. Translating gives CASNAAGANVLTF.

This clonotype was seen only a few times. This chain uses TRBV20-1 with TRBJ1-1; TRBD1 agrees at 7 bases. Trimming took 4 bases from V and 3 from J; bases not matched to a gene: 5. Germline-derived CDR1 and CDR2 are DFQATT and SNEGSKA (reference sequence). The CDR3 length is 13 residues. CDR3 sequence: CSAKDRVDTEAFF. The CDR3 nucleotides are TGCAGTGCTAAAGACAGGGTGGACACTGAAGCTTTCTTT.

The rearrangement joins TRBV7-7 to TRBJ2-4; a possible D gene is TRBD1 (6 bases). CDR1 and CDR2 from the germline V gene are SSHAT and FNYEAQ (reference sequence). V was trimmed by 3 bases and J by 13 bases, leaving 19 bases between them. The CDR3 totals 14 residues. The CDR3 DNA reads TGTGCCAGCAGCTTGTCGGGACAACATTTGGAGCAGTACTTC. Protein: CASSLSGQHLEQYF.

The rearrangement joins TRBV6-5 to TRBJ1-1; TRBD1 matches at 9 bases. Germline trimming cut 0 bases from V and 4 bases from J; bases unmatched to any gene: 6. CDR3 length: 16 amino acids. The germline CDR1 and CDR2 sequences are MNHEY and SVGAGI. CDR3 bases: TGTGCCAGCAGTTACTCGACGGGACAGGGAAGCACTGAAGCTTTCTTT. It codes for CASSYSTGQGSTEAFF.

This chain uses TRBV2 with TRBJ2-3; D unresolved. This CDR3 contains 14 residues. Trimming cost V 5 bases and J 4 bases, with 13 bases left between them. Looked up from germline, CDR1 is SNHLY and CDR2 is FYNNEI. CDR3 amino acids: CASSLERTSDTQYF. CDR3 DNA: TGTGCCAGCAGTCTCGAAAGAACTTCAGATACGCAGTATTTT.

The chain employs TRBV12-3 or TRBV12-4 and TRBJ2-3, with 13 bases lining up with TRBD2. The CDR3 extends over 18 amino acids. Trimming removed 0 bases from V and 3 bases from J; junction bases left unmatched: 6. The CDR3 here is CASSLAQGLAGETDTQYF. The CDR3 DNA is TGTGCCAGCAGTTTAGCGCAAGGACTAGCGGGAGAGACAGATACGCAGTATTTT.

This clonotype occurred a few times. This sequence joins TRBV9 and TRBJ2-1; D gene ambiguous. Germline V gives CDR1 SGDLS, CDR2 YYNGEE. The CDR3 has 13 residues. V shed 4 bases and J shed 1 base, with 6 bases lying between them. CDR3 in DNA: TGTGCCAGCAGCTCGGTATCCTACAATGAGCAGTTCTTC. Protein product: CASSSVSYNEQFF.

The gene calls are TRBV28 and TRBJ2-6, with TRBD2 matching 8 bases. After removal of 8 bases from V and 0 bases from J, the junction contained 15 bases not matched to a gene. Per the germline V gene, CDR1 is MDHEN and CDR2 is SYDVKM. The CDR3 runs to 19 residues. The CDR3 DNA follows: TGTGCCAGCCAACGGGCGGGATTAGCGGGGCACTCTGGGGCCAACGTCCTGACTTTC. Residues: CASQRAGLAGHSGANVLTF.

V is TRBV20-1 and J is TRBJ2-7; D not certain. Germline-derived CDR1 and CDR2 are DFQATT and SNEGSKA (reference sequence). The CDR3 is made up of 15 amino acids. V was shortened by 0 bases and J by 7 bases, with 19 bases between the two germline ends. The CDR3 sequence: CSARDQRSPQNEQYF. The CDR3 DNA sequence: TGCAGTGCTAGAGATCAGCGATCCCCCCAGAATGAGCAGTACTTC.